A selection of T cell receptor beta chains follows, all from one sample in a study of blood T cell repertoires in COVID-19. The protocol was immunoSEQ multiplex PCR, while the TCRdb copy is restricted to in-frame clones and leaves out a portion. The sample lists 650,000 to 800,000 clones, approximately 90% occurring once. Source material: peripheral blood. The receptors originated from a woman aged 18 to 35 with acute or convalescent COVID-19. Both conserved end residues are part of each CDR3. The D gene is left open where the match is weak. Only some rows state a clone size, as once, few, many or a class for expanded clones.

size	V	D	J	CDR3	DNA
-	TRBV4-3	-	TRBJ2-3	CASSQDSGSTDTQYF	TGCGCCAGCAGCCAAGATTCGGGAAGCACAGATACGCAGTATTTT
-	TRBV5-4	-	TRBJ1-6	CASTVRGLHNSPLHF	TGTGCCAGCACCGTGAGGGGACTGCATAATTCACCCCTCCACTTT
-	TRBV7-2	TRBD1	TRBJ2-1	CASSDRGSSYNEQFF	TGTGCCAGCAGCGACAGGGGAAGCTCCTACAATGAGCAGTTCTTC
-	TRBV6-2/TRBV6-3	TRBD1	TRBJ2-5	CASSPGQGEETQYF	TGTGCCAGCAGTCCGGGACAGGGGGAAGAGACCCAGTACTTC
-	TRBV4-1	-	TRBJ2-6	CATNPGRVFSGANVLTF	TGCGCCACCAACCCAGGGCGAGTTTTCTCTGGGGCCAACGTCCTGACTTTC
-	TRBV29-1	-	TRBJ1-2	CSAGPGSGGYTF	TGCAGCGCTGGCCCAGGGTCGGGTGGCTACACCTTC
few	TRBV5-4	-	TRBJ1-1	CASSLPGGQGWEF	TGTGCCAGCAGCTTGCCCGGCGGGCAGGGGTGGGAATTT
-	TRBV4-2	-	TRBJ1-3	CASSRGDGGAVGNTIYF	TGTGCCAGCAGCCGGGGGGACGGGGGGGCTGTTGGAAACACCATATATTTT
-	TRBV29-1	-	TRBJ1-1	CSDGGGEIF	TGCAGCGACGGCGGGGGGGAAATTTTT
few	TRBV19	-	TRBJ1-6	CASSYRVRDSPLHF	TGTGCCAGTAGTTACAGGGTGAGAGACTCACCCCTCCACTTT
-	TRBV5-1	TRBD1	TRBJ2-7	CASSVGQTYEQYF	TGCGCCAGCAGCGTGGGACAGACCTACGAGCAGTACTTC
-	TRBV5-1	-	TRBJ2-3	CASSLESRSTDTQYF	TGCGCCAGCAGCTTGGAATCCAGAAGCACAGATACGCAGTATTTT
-	TRBV7-9	-	TRBJ1-5	CASSPDTYNQPQHF	TGTGCCAGCAGCCCTGACACCTACAATCAGCCCCAGCATTTT
-	TRBV11-2	-	TRBJ2-7	CASTLMGAVPYEQYF	TGTGCCAGCACCCTGATGGGGGCAGTACCCTACGAGCAGTACTTC
few	TRBV28	TRBD1	TRBJ2-7	CASSGQVGEQYF	TGTGCCAGCTCGGGACAGGTCGGCGAGCAGTACTTC
once	TRBV6-1	TRBD1	TRBJ1-5	CASSARGTGAGQPQHF	TGTGCCAGCAGTGCCCGGGGGACAGGGGCTGGTCAGCCCCAGCATTTT
-	TRBV9	TRBD1	TRBJ1-2	CASSPGGQTANYGYTF	TGTGCCAGCAGCCCCGGGGGACAGACAGCTAACTATGGCTACACCTTC
few	TRBV4-2	-	TRBJ1-3	CASSPDLGGGASGNTIYF	TGTGCCAGCAGCCCGGACTTAGGTGGAGGGGCCTCTGGAAACACCATATATTTT
once	TRBV6-5	TRBD1	TRBJ1-2	CASSYRGTAEYGYTF	TGTGCCAGCAGCTACCGAGGGACAGCCGAATATGGCTACACCTTC
-	TRBV2	TRBD1	TRBJ1-5	CASSNRGGNQPQHF	TGTGCCAGCAGTAACAGGGGGGGAAATCAGCCCCAGCATTTT
-	TRBV3-1/TRBV3-2	TRBD1	TRBJ2-1	CASSHGQGHEQFF	TGTGCCAGCAGCCATGGACAGGGCCATGAGCAGTTCTTC
-	TRBV6-5	TRBD1	TRBJ1-6	CASSRQGRSNSPLHF	TGTGCCAGCAGTAGACAGGGTCGTTCTAATTCACCCCTCCACTTT
-	TRBV24-1	-	TRBJ1-1	CATSDPAGRVNTEAFF	TGTGCCACCAGTGACCCGGCGGGACGGGTGAACACTGAAGCTTTCTTT
-	TRBV29-1	-	TRBJ2-7	CSVEGGERAYEQYF	TGCAGCGTTGAAGGGGGGGAGCGGGCCTACGAGCAGTACTTC
-	TRBV5-1	-	TRBJ1-2	CASSLASTPGGGYTF	TGCGCCAGCAGCTTGGCATCAACTCCCGGCGGTGGCTACACCTTC
-	TRBV18	-	TRBJ2-1	CASSPDPVGGREQFF	TGTGCCAGCTCACCAGACCCAGTGGGGGGTCGCGAGCAGTTCTTC
-	TRBV30	-	TRBJ1-2	CAWVSWGAHPYGYTF	TGTGCCTGGGTCAGCTGGGGAGCCCACCCCTATGGCTACACCTTC
-	TRBV5-1	-	TRBJ1-1	CASSFGQPLNTEAFF	TGCGCCAGCAGCTTTGGGCAGCCACTGAACACTGAAGCTTTCTTT
-	TRBV4-1	TRBD1	TRBJ1-2	CASSYGQDYGYTF	TGCGCCAGCAGCTACGGACAGGACTATGGCTACACCTTC
-	TRBV27	-	TRBJ1-3	CASRSSGNTIYF	TGTGCCAGCAGGAGCTCTGGAAACACCATATATTTT
once	TRBV5-4	-	TRBJ2-1	CASSSGRTLSYNEQFF	TGTGCCAGCAGCTCGGGTCGCACGTTAAGCTACAATGAGCAGTTCTTC
-	TRBV30	-	TRBJ2-7	CAWSLYGLPSEQYF	TGTGCCTGGAGTTTGTATGGCCTTCCGTCCGAGCAGTACTTC
-	TRBV7-2	TRBD1	TRBJ1-2	CASSLRQGLSSGYTF	TGTGCCAGCAGCTTAAGACAGGGACTTAGCTCTGGCTACACCTTC
-	TRBV4-1	TRBD2	TRBJ2-7	CASSQHPSGGNYEQYF	TGCGCCAGCAGCCAACATCCTAGCGGGGGCAACTACGAGCAGTACTTC
-	TRBV9	TRBD2	TRBJ2-2	CASSVGTSGGLGELFF	TGTGCCAGCAGCGTAGGGACTAGCGGGGGTCTCGGGGAGCTGTTTTTT
-	TRBV3-1/TRBV3-2	-	TRBJ1-1	CASSQGGGLNTEAFF	TGTGCCAGCAGCCAAGGTGGGGGCCTAAACACTGAAGCTTTCTTT
-	TRBV7-9	TRBD2	TRBJ2-1	CASSSTSGRSYNEQFF	TGTGCCAGCAGTTCAACTAGCGGACGCTCCTACAATGAGCAGTTCTTC
-	TRBV7-7	TRBD2	TRBJ2-2	CASSPSAMRGATGELFF	TGTGCCAGCAGCCCCTCGGCGATGCGGGGGGCCACCGGGGAGCTGTTTTTT
-	TRBV6-5	TRBD1	TRBJ1-2	CASRLGQGGHGYTF	TGTGCCAGCAGACTGGGACAGGGAGGGCATGGCTACACCTTC
-	TRBV4-1	TRBD1	TRBJ1-2	CASSQDSYMGQENYGYTF	TGCGCCAGCAGCCAAGATTCTTATATGGGACAGGAGAACTATGGCTACACCTTC
-	TRBV19	TRBD1	TRBJ2-7	CASSIRQGRYYEQYF	TGTGCCAGTAGTATAAGACAGGGGCGATACTACGAGCAGTACTTC
-	TRBV3-1/TRBV3-2	-	TRBJ1-5	CASSQGSGNQPQHF	TGTGCCAGCAGCCAAGGTAGTGGCAATCAGCCCCAGCATTTT
once	TRBV18	TRBD1	TRBJ2-7	CASSPRLTGAYEQYF	TGTGCCAGCTCACCACGCTTGACAGGGGCATACGAGCAGTACTTC
-	TRBV12-3/TRBV12-4	-	TRBJ1-4	CASTREVSEKLFF	TGTGCCAGCACGAGGGAAGTCTCTGAAAAACTGTTTTTT
-	TRBV4-3	TRBD1	TRBJ1-4	CASSQATGAGEKLFF	TGCGCCAGCAGCCAGGCGACAGGGGCGGGTGAAAAACTGTTTTTT
-	TRBV7-2	-	TRBJ1-6	CASSLDAYNSPLHF	TGTGCCAGCAGCTTAGACGCGTATAATTCACCCCTCCACTTT
-	TRBV27	-	TRBJ1-3	CASSLSGGGGNTIYF	TGTGCCAGCAGTTTATCGGGCGGGGGTGGAAACACCATATATTTT
-	TRBV9	-	TRBJ2-2	CASSSGGGPTGELFF	TGTGCCAGCAGCTCTGGGGGCGGTCCCACCGGGGAGCTGTTTTTT
-	TRBV19	-	TRBJ1-2	CASSWSEGGYGYTF	TGTGCCAGTAGCTGGTCGGAAGGGGGATATGGCTACACCTTC
once	TRBV4-1	-	TRBJ1-5	CASSQELGSNQPQHF	TGCGCCAGCAGCCAAGAACTAGGAAGCAATCAGCCCCAGCATTTT
-	TRBV20-1	-	TRBJ2-1	CSASKLDSYNEQFF	TGCAGTGCTAGTAAGCTAGACTCCTACAATGAGCAGTTCTTC
-	TRBV5-4	-	TRBJ2-3	CASSLGGTDTQYF	TGTGCCAGCAGCCTGGGCGGCACAGATACGCAGTATTTT
-	TRBV18	-	TRBJ1-1	CASSPWTERGTEAFF	TGTGCCAGCTCACCCTGGACAGAGAGAGGCACTGAAGCTTTCTTT
-	TRBV29-1	TRBD1	TRBJ2-7	CSVGDREGWQYF	TGCAGCGTCGGCGACAGGGAAGGATGGCAGTACTTC
-	TRBV7-9	-	TRBJ1-1	CASTHSPLEKNTEAFF	TGTGCCAGCACCCATTCACCCTTGGAGAAGAACACTGAAGCTTTCTTT
-	TRBV4-3	-	TRBJ1-6	CASSQMAESSYNSPLHF	TGCGCCAGCAGCCAAATGGCGGAGAGCTCCTATAATTCACCCCTCCACTTT
-	TRBV5-1	-	TRBJ1-3	CASSPDSGNTIYF	TGCGCCAGCAGCCCGGACAGTGGAAACACCATATATTTT
-	TRBV11-2	TRBD1	TRBJ2-3	CASSLRTGASFLNTQYF	TGTGCCAGCAGCTTAAGGACAGGGGCCTCTTTCTTGAATACGCAGTATTTT